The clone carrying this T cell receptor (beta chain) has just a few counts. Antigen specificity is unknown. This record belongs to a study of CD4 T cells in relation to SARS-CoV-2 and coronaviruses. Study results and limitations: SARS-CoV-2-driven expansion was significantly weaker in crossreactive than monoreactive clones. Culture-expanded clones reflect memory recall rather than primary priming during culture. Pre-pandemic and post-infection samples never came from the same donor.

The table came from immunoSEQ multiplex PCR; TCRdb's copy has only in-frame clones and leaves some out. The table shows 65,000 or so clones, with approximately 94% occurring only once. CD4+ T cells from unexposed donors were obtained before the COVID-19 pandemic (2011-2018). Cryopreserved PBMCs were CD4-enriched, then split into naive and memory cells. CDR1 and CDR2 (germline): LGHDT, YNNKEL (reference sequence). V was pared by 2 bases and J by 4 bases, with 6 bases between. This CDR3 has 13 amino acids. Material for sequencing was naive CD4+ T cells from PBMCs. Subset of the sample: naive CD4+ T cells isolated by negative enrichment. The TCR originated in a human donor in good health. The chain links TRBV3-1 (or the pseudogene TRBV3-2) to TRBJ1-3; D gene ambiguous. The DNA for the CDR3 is TGTGCCAGCAGCCAAAAAGCCGGAAACACCATATATTTT. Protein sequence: CASSQKAGNTIYF.